This TCR beta chain emerged from a study of shared clonotypes between healthy human individuals. TCRdb's copy holds only in-frame clones and misses some; the assay was immunoSEQ multiplex PCR. The sample lists more than 2 million clones, roughly 94% occurring once. In the naive CD8 group, cells lacked CD45RO and were positively selected for CCR7, so terminally differentiated effector memory CD45RA+ cells were left out. The donor population consisted of healthy HIV-negative adults with no recent acute infections or vaccinations. Of note for this clone: As yet, its antigen is unknown.

General study findings and limits: Blood was the sole source, and tissue repertoires probably differ. In four donors, around 4.5% of naive CD4 clonotypes appeared in common.

Germline V CDR1 and CDR2: SEHNR, FQNEAQ (reference sequence). J was trimmed by 4 bases and V by 6 bases; bases with no gene match: 9. This CDR3 has 14 amino acids. Sample: naive CD8+ T cells sorted from blood. The chain uses TRBV7-9 and TRBJ2-7, with TRBD1 matching 7 bases. The receptor's source is a man aged 18 to 30 in good health. CDR3 sequence reads: CASSFAGTEYEQYF. CDR3 coding DNA: TGTGCCAGCAGTTTCGCCGGGACAGAGTACGAGCAGTACTTC.